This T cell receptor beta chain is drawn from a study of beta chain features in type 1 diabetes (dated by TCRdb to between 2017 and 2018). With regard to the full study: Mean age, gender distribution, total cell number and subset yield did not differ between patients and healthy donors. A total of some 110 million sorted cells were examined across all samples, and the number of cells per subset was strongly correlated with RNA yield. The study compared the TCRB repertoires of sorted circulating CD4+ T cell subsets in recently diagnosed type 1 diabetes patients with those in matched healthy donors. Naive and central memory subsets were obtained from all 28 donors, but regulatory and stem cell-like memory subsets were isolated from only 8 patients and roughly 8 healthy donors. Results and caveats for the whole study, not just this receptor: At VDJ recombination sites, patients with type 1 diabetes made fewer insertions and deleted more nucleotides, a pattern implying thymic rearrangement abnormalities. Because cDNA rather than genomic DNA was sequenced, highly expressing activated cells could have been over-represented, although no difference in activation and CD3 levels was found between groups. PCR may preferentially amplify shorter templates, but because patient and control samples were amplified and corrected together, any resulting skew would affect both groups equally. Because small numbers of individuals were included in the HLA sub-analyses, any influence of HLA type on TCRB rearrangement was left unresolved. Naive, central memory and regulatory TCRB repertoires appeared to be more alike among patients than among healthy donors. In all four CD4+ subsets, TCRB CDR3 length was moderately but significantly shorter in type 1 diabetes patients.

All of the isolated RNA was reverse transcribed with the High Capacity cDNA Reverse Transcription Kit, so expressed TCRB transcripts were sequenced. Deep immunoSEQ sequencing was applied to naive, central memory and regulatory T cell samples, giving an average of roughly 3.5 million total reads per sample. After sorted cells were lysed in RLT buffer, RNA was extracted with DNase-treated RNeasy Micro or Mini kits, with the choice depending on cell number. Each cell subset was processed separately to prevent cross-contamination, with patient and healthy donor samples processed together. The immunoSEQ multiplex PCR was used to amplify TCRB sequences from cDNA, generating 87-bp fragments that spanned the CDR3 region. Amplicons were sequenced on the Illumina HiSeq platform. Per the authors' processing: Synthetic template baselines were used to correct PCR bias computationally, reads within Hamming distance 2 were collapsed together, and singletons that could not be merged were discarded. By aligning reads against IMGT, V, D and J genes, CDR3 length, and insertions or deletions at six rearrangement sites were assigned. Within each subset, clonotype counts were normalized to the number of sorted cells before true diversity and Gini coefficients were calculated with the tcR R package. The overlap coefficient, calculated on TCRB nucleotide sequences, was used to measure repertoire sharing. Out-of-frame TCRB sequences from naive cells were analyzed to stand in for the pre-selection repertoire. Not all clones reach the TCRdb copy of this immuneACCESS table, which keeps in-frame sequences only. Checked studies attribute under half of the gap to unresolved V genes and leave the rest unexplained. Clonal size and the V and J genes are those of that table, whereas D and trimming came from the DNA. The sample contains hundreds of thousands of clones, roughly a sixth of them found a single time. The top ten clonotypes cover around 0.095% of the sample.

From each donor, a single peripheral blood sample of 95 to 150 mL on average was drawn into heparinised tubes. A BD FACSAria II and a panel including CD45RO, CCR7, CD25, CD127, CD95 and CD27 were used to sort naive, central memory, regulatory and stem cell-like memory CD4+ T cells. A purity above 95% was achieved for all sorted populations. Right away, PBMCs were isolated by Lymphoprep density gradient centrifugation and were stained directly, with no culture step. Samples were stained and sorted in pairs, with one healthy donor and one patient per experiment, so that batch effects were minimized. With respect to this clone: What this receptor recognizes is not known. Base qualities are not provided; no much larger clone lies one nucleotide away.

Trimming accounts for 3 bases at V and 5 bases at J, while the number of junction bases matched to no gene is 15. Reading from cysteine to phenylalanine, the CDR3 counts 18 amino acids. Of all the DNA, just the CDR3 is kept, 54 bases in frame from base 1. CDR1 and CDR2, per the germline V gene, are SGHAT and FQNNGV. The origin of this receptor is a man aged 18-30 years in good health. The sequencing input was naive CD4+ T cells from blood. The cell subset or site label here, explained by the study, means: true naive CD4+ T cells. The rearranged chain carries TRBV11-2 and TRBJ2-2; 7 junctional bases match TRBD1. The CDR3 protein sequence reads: CASSLGQGQMGRTGELFF. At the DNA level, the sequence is TGTGCCAGCAGCTTGGGTCAGGGACAGATGGGAAGAACCGGGGAGCTGTTTTTT.